Listed below are T cell receptor beta chains from one sample, sequenced in a study of early T cells in non-severe SARS-CoV-2 infection. Via MiXCR, TCRdb re-called the 5' RACE reads, giving one row per CDR3 protein. There are roughly 99,000 distinct CDR3 sequences in the sample; about an eighth occur only once, and 4.4% lies in the top ten. The material sequenced was whole blood, taken at baseline. The receptors derive from an adult who was a healthcare worker with PCR-confirmed SARS-CoV-2 infection or an uninfected control (not recorded which). Each CDR3 is given with its conserved first and last residue. The order of the fields is CDR3 length, D gene, clone size, V gene, J gene, CDR3 protein, CDR3 DNA. The D gene is left open where the match is weak. Expanded clones are given a class, and other clones once, few, many or no size at all.

>14|.|.|TRBV6-5|TRBJ1-2
CASSSVAGNYGYTF
TGTGCCAGCAGTTCCGTTGCAGGGAACTATGGCTACACCTTC
>14|.|many|TRBV20-1|TRBJ1-1
CSAAYPTEYTEAFF
TGCAGTGCTGCTTATCCGACAGAGTACACTGAAGCTTTCTTT
>13|.|many|TRBV10-3|TRBJ1-5
CAISELINQPQHF
TGTGCCATCAGTGAGTTGATTAATCAGCCCCAGCATTTT
>16|TRBD1|.|TRBV10-3|TRBJ2-2
CAISESRQGGPGELFF
TGTGCCATCAGTGAGTCCCGACAGGGGGGACCCGGGGAGCTGTTTTTT
>12|.|few|TRBV10-3|TRBJ2-3
CAISEKAFAVDF
TGTGCCATCAGTGAGAAGGCTTTCGCCGTGGATTTT
>15|TRBD2|many|TRBV12-3/TRBV12-4|TRBJ2-7
CASSHLAGPSYEQYF
TGTGCCAGCAGTCATCTAGCGGGGCCGTCCTACGAGCAGTACTTC
>15|TRBD1|.|TRBV9|TRBJ1-2
CASSVGTGSPNGYTF
TGTGCCAGCAGCGTCGGGACAGGGTCTCCTAATGGCTACACCTTC
>15|TRBD2|many|TRBV11-2|TRBJ2-4
CASSSIGLAVNIQYF
TGTGCCAGCAGCTCAATCGGACTAGCGGTTAACATTCAGTACTTC
>13|.|many|TRBV3-1|TRBJ2-1
CASRATAYNEQFF
TGTGCCAGCAGGGCGACAGCTTACAATGAGCAGTTCTTC
>13|.|many|TRBV28|TRBJ1-5
CASNLSGQQPQHF
TGTGCCAGCAACTTGTCGGGGCAACAGCCCCAGCATTTT
>16|.|few|TRBV5-1|TRBJ2-2
CASSLQGPANTGELFF
TGCGCCAGCAGCTTGCAGGGGCCCGCGAACACCGGGGAGCTGTTTTTT
>17|.|.|TRBV9|TRBJ2-2
CASSALGRTASGGELFF
TGTGCCAGCAGCGCGTTGGGACGGACAGCCTCTGGCGGGGAGCTGTTTTTT
>14|.|many|TRBV3-1|TRBJ1-6
CASSPPRDSKLLHF
TGTGCCAGCAGCCCACCCCGGGACTCCAAACTCCTCCACTTT
>14|.|.|TRBV29-1|TRBJ2-3
CSVVMTASTDTQYF
TGCAGCGTTGTGATGACTGCTAGCACAGATACGCAGTATTTT
>12|.|once|TRBV12-3/TRBV12-4|TRBJ2-3
CASRSSTDTQYF
TGTGCCAGCAGGTCTAGCACAGATACGCAGTATTTT
>16|.|.|TRBV18|TRBJ1-2
CASSPNGTPIGRSYTF
TGTGCCAGCTCACCTAACGGGACACCCATTGGGAGGAGCTACACCTTC
>15|.|once|TRBV7-4|TRBJ2-2
CASSSRRGLTGELFF
TGTGCCAGCAGCTCCCGGAGGGGGCTGACCGGGGAGCTGTTTTTT
>11|.|.|TRBV25-1|TRBJ2-7
CASSEGAEQYF
TGTGCCAGCAGTGAAGGCGCGGAGCAGTACTTC
>14|TRBD2|.|TRBV3-1|TRBJ2-7
CASRKTSVTYEQYF
TGTGCCAGCAGGAAGACTAGCGTCACCTACGAGCAGTACTTC
>13|.|few|TRBV6-6|TRBJ1-4
CASSPWADEKLFF
TGTGCCAGCAGTCCCTGGGCGGATGAAAAACTGTTTTTT
>14|TRBD2|few|TRBV7-3|TRBJ2-3
CASSLRGRGDTQYF
TGTGCCAGCAGCTTACGCGGGAGGGGAGATACGCAGTATTTT
>16|.|.|TRBV18|TRBJ1-1
CASVISLVGVNTEAFF
TGTGCCAGCGTAATATCGTTGGTAGGCGTAAACACTGAAGCTTTCTTT
>11|TRBD2|many|TRBV19|TRBJ2-3
CGGLAEDTQYF
TGTGGCGGACTAGCGGAAGATACGCAGTATTTT
>13|.|.|TRBV7-3|TRBJ2-1
CASSLTGGNEQFF
TGTGCCAGCAGCTTAACTGGCGGAAATGAGCAGTTCTTC
>14|TRBD1|few|TRBV2|TRBJ1-6
CASKGTAINSPLHF
TGTGCCAGCAAGGGGACAGCGATTAATTCACCCCTCCACTTT
>14|.|many|TRBV18|TRBJ1-6
CASSPDRLNSPLHF
TGTGCCAGCTCACCGGACAGATTAAATTCACCCCTCCACTTT
>15|.|few|TRBV7-6|TRBJ2-1
CASSFDNSHRNEQFF
TGTGCCAGCAGCTTTGATAACAGCCATAGGAATGAGCAGTTCTTC
>13|.|few|TRBV5-1|TRBJ1-4
CASSLERMEKLFF
TGCGCCAGCAGCTTGGAGAGAATGGAAAAACTGTTTTTT
>14|.|once|TRBV11-2|TRBJ2-7
CASPKGQDPYEQYF
TGTGCCAGCCCCAAGGGGCAGGACCCCTACGAGCAGTACTTC
>16|.|few|TRBV21-1|TRBJ2-4
CASSNRQGNGKNIQYF
TGTGCCAGCAGCAATCGACAGGGGAATGGAAAAAACATTCAGTACTTC
>13|TRBD1|.|TRBV27|TRBJ1-1
CASMGQGGTEAFF
TGTGCCAGCATGGGACAGGGGGGCACTGAAGCTTTCTTT
>12|TRBD2|many|TRBV11-2|TRBJ2-7
CASSSGLTEQYF
TGTGCCAGCAGCTCGGGACTAACGGAGCAGTACTTC
>13|.|.|TRBV6-2/TRBV6-3|TRBJ1-1
CASSYGGYTEAFF
TGTGCCAGCAGTTATGGGGGTTACACTGAAGCTTTCTTT
>15|TRBD2|few|TRBV4-1|TRBJ2-7
CASSWTSGGPLEQYF
TGCGCCAGCAGTTGGACTAGCGGGGGACCCCTCGAGCAGTACTTC
>14|.|few|TRBV5-1|TRBJ2-7
CASSLNAGSYEQYF
TGCGCCAGCAGCTTGAATGCGGGATCCTACGAGCAGTACTTC
>14|.|few|TRBV9|TRBJ2-3
CASSVVLGTDTQYF
TGTGCCAGCAGCGTAGTCCTAGGCACAGATACGCAGTATTTT
>14|TRBD1|few|TRBV28|TRBJ1-2
CASSLTGGFGGYTF
TGTGCCAGCAGTTTGACAGGGGGTTTCGGTGGCTACACCTTC
>15|TRBD1|.|TRBV5-1|TRBJ1-5
CASSLDGTGNQPQHF
TGCGCCAGCAGCTTAGATGGGACAGGGAATCAGCCCCAGCATTTT
>14|.|.|TRBV14|TRBJ2-7
CASSPPKGSYEQYF
TGTGCCAGCAGCCCCCCGAAGGGGTCCTACGAGCAGTACTTC
>14|.|many|TRBV5-1|TRBJ2-1
CASSLGQLYNEQFF
TGCGCCAGCAGCTTGGGACAGCTATACAATGAGCAGTTCTTC
>14|TRBD1|few|TRBV7-9|TRBJ2-7
CASSPGQGRYEQYF
TGTGCCAGCAGCCCCGGACAGGGGCGCTACGAGCAGTACTTC
>14|TRBD1|many|TRBV12-3/TRBV12-4|TRBJ1-2
CASSRGQGVYGYTF
TGTGCCAGCAGCCGGGGACAGGGCGTCTATGGCTACACCTTC
>13|.|many|TRBV11-2|TRBJ1-1
CASSLGAGTEAFF
TGTGCCAGCAGCTTGGGGGCTGGCACTGAAGCTTTCTTT
>11|.|few|TRBV30|TRBJ1-2
CAWSAGEGYTF
TGTGCCTGGAGCGCAGGGGAAGGCTACACCTTC
>13|.|few|TRBV28|TRBJ2-3
CASSPILGDTQYF
TGTGCCAGCAGTCCTATCTTGGGGGATACGCAGTATTTT
>17|.|few|TRBV6-2/TRBV6-3|TRBJ1-1
CASSYSAYRAQNTEAFF
TGTGCCAGCAGTTACTCAGCTTACAGGGCGCAGAACACTGAAGCTTTCTTT
>14|.|.|TRBV5-4|TRBJ2-5
CASSDWASQETQYF
TGTGCCAGCAGCGATTGGGCCAGCCAAGAGACCCAGTACTTC
>14|.|few|TRBV28|TRBJ2-7
CASRAGTPTGEQYF
TGTGCCAGCAGAGCCGGGACTCCCACTGGGGAGCAGTACTTC
>16|.|.|TRBV7-9|TRBJ2-1
CASSPNLMRVGNEQFF
TGTGCCAGCAGCCCAAACCTGATGAGGGTAGGGAATGAGCAGTTCTTC
>13|.|.|TRBV12-3/TRBV12-4|TRBJ1-1
CASMEQGYTEAFF
TGTGCCAGCATGGAGCAAGGCTACACTGAAGCTTTCTTT
>13|.|many|TRBV19|TRBJ2-2
CASGEYGTGELFF
TGTGCCAGTGGGGAATATGGTACCGGGGAGCTGTTTTTT
>13|.|many|TRBV20-1|TRBJ2-3
CSARDSRTDTQYF
TGCAGTGCCCGGGACTCCCGCACAGATACGCAGTATTTT
>16|TRBD2|.|TRBV20-1|TRBJ2-5
CSARDRIRGGGETQYF
TGCAGTGCTAGAGATAGAATCCGGGGGGGTGGAGAGACCCAGTACTTC
>12|.|few|TRBV3-1|TRBJ2-5
CASSQAEQTQYF
TGTGCCAGCAGCCAAGCGGAGCAGACCCAGTACTTC
>13|.|many|TRBV9|TRBJ1-1
CASSVAPDTEAFF
TGTGCCAGCAGCGTCGCCCCGGACACTGAAGCTTTCTTT
>16|TRBD2|few|TRBV6-5|TRBJ2-7
CASSFQTSGATYEQYF
TGTGCCAGCAGTTTCCAGACTAGCGGGGCTACCTACGAGCAGTACTTC
>13|.|many|TRBV7-9|TRBJ2-3
CASSLGGTDTQYF
TGTGCCAGCAGCTTAGGAGGCACAGATACGCAGTATTTT